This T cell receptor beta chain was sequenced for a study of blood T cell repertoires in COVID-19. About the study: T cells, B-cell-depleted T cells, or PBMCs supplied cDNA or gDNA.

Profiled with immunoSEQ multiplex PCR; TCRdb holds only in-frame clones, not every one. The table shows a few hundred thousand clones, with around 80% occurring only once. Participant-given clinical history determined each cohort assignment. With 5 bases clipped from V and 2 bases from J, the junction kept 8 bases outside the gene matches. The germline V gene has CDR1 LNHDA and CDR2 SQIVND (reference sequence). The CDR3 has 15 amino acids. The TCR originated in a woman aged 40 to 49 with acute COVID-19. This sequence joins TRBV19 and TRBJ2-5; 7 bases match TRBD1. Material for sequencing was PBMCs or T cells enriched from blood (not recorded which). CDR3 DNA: TGTGCCAGTAGTGTCTACGGGACAGATCAAGAGACCCAGTACTTC. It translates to CASSVYGTDQETQYF.